This T cell receptor (beta chain) was identified during a study of T cell changes during pregnancy in multiple sclerosis. From germline, CDR1 is MRHNA and CDR2 SNTAGT. The CDR3 is 15 amino acids. The V end was cut by 3 bases, the J end by 2 bases, with 12 bases between. Measured with immunoSEQ multiplex PCR; TCRdb has only the in-frame clones, and not every one. The sample yields some 38,000 clones, around 91% seen once. This chain uses TRBV6-4 with TRBJ2-3; possibly TRBD1 for D (5 bases). Sequenced material: CD4+ T cells from peripheral blood mononuclear cells, taken in the second trimester of pregnancy. The TCR was taken from a female donor in good health, enrolled as a control in a pregnancy study. The CDR3 coding sequence is TGTGCCAGCAGTGAGGGCAGGGTTAACACAGATACGCAGTATTTT. Its translation: CASSEGRVNTDTQYF.